Below, one T cell receptor beta chain is given with its context. Its recognized antigen is unknown. There are no base qualities to consult, and no much larger clone falls within one base. V is pared back by 2 bases and J by 1 base, with 10 bases lying between the germline termini. The CDR3 measures 15 amino acids from cysteine to phenylalanine. The CDR3 DNA has 45 bases and is translated from base 1. Taken from the germline V gene (reference sequence), the CDR1 and CDR2 loops are SGHAT and FQDESV. This specimen comes from a study of blood T cell repertoires in COVID-19 (dated by TCRdb to the early 2020s). About the full investigation: Samples from collaborators originated in the United States, Italy and Spain and spanned both the acute and convalescent phases of COVID-19. The prospective study material was composed of cDNA or gDNA derived from T cells, B-cell-depleted T cells, or PBMCs. The dataset comprised deeply sampled blood TCRbeta repertoires from subjects exposed to, actively infected with, or recovered from COVID-19. The repertoires were made available in a free public database intended to serve as a resource for research on the immune response to SARS-CoV-2. Samples came from the ongoing ImmuneRACE study (first 160 participants) plus 1,254 subjects from 6 global collaborators. Nearly every sample came with metadata listing a de-identified subject ID, COVID-19 status, age in years and sex. HLA class I and class II types, where available, came from metadata supplied by the sample provider rather than from assay-based typing. General study outcomes and caveats: How much clinical and demographic metadata was included differed by source and by participant, and the metadata was provided uncurated.

The immunoSEQ Assay, a bias-controlled multiplex PCR, was used to amplify TCRbeta CDR3 regions from genomic DNA. In the original analysis: The number of nucleated cells in each sample was estimated by amplification of reference gene primers within the assay. Sequence reads were collapsed and filtered to measure the absolute abundance of every unique TCRbeta CDR3 rearrangement. Productive Simpson clonality was computed per sample as the square root of Simpson's diversity index over productive rearrangements. Drawn from immuneACCESS, this table holds only the in-frame rearrangements with V and J called that TCRdb kept. Clones are partly lost; checked studies trace under half to an unresolved V gene and leave the rest unexplained. The V and J calls and clone size come from that table; D and trimming were worked out from the DNA. For this sample the table gives more than 60,000 clones, of which more than 75% were detected only once. Jointly, the top ten make up about 9.5% of the sample.

Participants in the prospective study were enrolled through a virtual design, were aged about 18 to 100 years, and lived in approximately 24 United States geographic areas. To assign participants to cohorts, the prospective study relied on clinical history that participants themselves reported in a screening survey and a study questionnaire. Recovered participants in ImmuneRACE Cohort 3 were defined by two consecutive negative NP/OP PCR tests, clearance by a healthcare professional, or resolution of symptoms. Mobile phlebotomists in the prospective study collected whole blood, serum and a nasopharyngeal or oropharyngeal swab from every participant. Participants in the prospective study had the option to provide additional blood draws and questionnaires over a 2-month period. Prospective study blood samples were shipped either frozen or at room temperature before DNA extraction.

This receptor was identified in a woman in her forties who had recovered from COVID-19. The material sequenced was PBMCs or T cells enriched from blood (not recorded which). This receptor chain uses TRBV11-1 and TRBJ2-3; TRBD2 is perhaps the D gene, given 5 matching bases. The DNA reads as follows: TGTGCCAGCAGCTTACTGTCGAGGGGCACAGATACGCAGTATTTT. Translated, it reads CASSLLSRGTDTQYF.